These 14 T cell receptor beta chains came from one sample sequenced in a study of shared clonotypes between healthy human individuals. Only in-frame clones appear in the TCRdb table, and some are missing; sequencing was by immunoSEQ multiplex PCR. The sample records about 2.3 million clones, 80% to 95% being singletons. Sequenced: naive CD4+ T cells from PBMCs. As to subset: CD45RA+ positively selected. All receptors come from a man younger than 35 in good health. Some clones in this sample may be carry-over from other donors' samples.

The rearrangement links TRBV19 to TRBJ1-1, with TRBD1 identical over 8 bases. The CDR3 runs to 14 residues. After removal of 4 bases from V and 1 base from J, the junction contained 2 bases not matched to a gene. The germline V gene has CDR1 LNHDA and CDR2 SQIVND (reference sequence). Written as DNA, the CDR3 is TGTGCCAGTAGTACCAGGGGGCAGAACACTGAAGCTTTCTTT. It yields the protein CASSTRGQNTEAFF.

This chain links TRBV25-1 with TRBJ2-5, with D hard to call. Germline V lookup: CDR1 MGHDK, CDR2 SYGVNS. This CDR3 is 14 amino acids long. The V gene lost 4 bases and the J gene lost 2 bases, with 11 bases spanning the gap. The CDR3 here is CASSVGGYQETQYF. The CDR3 coding sequence is TGTGCCAGCAGTGTTGGCGGTTATCAAGAGACCCAGTACTTC.

The rearrangement links TRBV19 to TRBJ1-3; D not resolved. The CDR3 has 15 residues. Trimming took 3 bases from V and 0 from J, leaving 9 bases between them. The V gene's germline CDR1 is LNHDA and CDR2 SQIVND (reference sequence). The CDR3 nucleotides read TGTGCCAGTAGTATGGTCGGGTTCTCTGGAAACACCATATATTTT. This codes for CASSMVGFSGNTIYF.

The chain recombines TRBV2 with TRBJ2-2; no firm D call. The germline V gene has CDR1 SNHLY and CDR2 FYNNEI. Trimming took off 7 bases at V and 1 base at J, with 13 bases between the two ends. The length of the CDR3 is 15 residues. In DNA, the CDR3 is TGTGCCAGCATATCGGCGATGATGAACACCGGGGAGCTGTTTTTT. The encoded protein is CASISAMMNTGELFF.

The rearrangement uses TRBV18 and TRBJ2-3; 8 bases line up with TRBD2. The CDR3 sequence is 14 residues long. V shed 8 bases, J shed 5 bases, and the junction held 9 bases outside the gene matches. Germline-derived CDR1 and CDR2 are KGHSH and LQKENI. As DNA, the CDR3 is TGTGCCAGCCCCTCGGGGGGGTCCCTAGATACGCAGTATTTT. Translated: CASPSGGSLDTQYF.

This chain connects TRBV19 to TRBJ2-1; D possibly corresponds to TRBD1 (6 bases). The CDR3 extends over 17 amino acids. Trimming took off 6 bases at V and 4 bases at J, with 22 bases between the two ends. Germline CDR1 is LNHDA and CDR2 is SQIVND (reference sequence). The CDR3 DNA sequence: TGTGCCAGTAGGCCTTCGGTTGGGGGCTTGGGGTACAATGAGCAGTTCTTC. Translated: CASRPSVGGLGYNEQFF.

In the case of this clone: One junction end disagrees with the germline gene, perhaps due to a read error. The chain employs TRBV7-9 and TRBJ1-1, with D perhaps matching TRBD1 (5 bases). CDR3 size: 14 residues. The germline V gene encodes CDR1 SEHNR and CDR2 FQNEAQ (reference sequence). The CDR3 DNA reads as TGTGCCAGCAGATTAGGGGCCTCAAACACTGAAGCTTTCTTT. Amino acid sequence: CASRLGASNTEAFF.

This chain joins TRBV7-2 and TRBJ2-1, with 10 bases fitting TRBD2. V dropped 5 bases and J dropped 4; count of bases not matched to a gene: 5. CDR1 SGHTA and CDR2 FQGNSA come from the germline V gene. The CDR3 is 15 residues long. CDR3 bases: TGTGCCAGCAGCAATCTAGCGGGAGCTTACAATGAGCAGTTCTTC. Translating gives CASSNLAGAYNEQFF.

The chain employs TRBV6-1 and TRBJ2-4; no clear D gene. Germline CDR1 is MNHNS and CDR2 is SASEGT. The ends were cut back, 6 bases at V and 6 bases at J, with 12 bases in the middle. The CDR3 sequence is 13 residues long. The chain's CDR3 is CASSVQTRNIQYF. The CDR3 DNA is TGTGCCAGCAGCGTACAGACTCGAAACATTCAGTACTTC.

The chain combines TRBV28 with TRBJ2-7; 9 nucleotides agree with TRBD1. With 4 bases clipped from V and 3 bases from J, the junction kept 13 bases outside the gene matches. The CDR3 totals 17 residues. Germline assignment: CDR1 MDHEN and CDR2 SYDVKM. DNA for the CDR3: TGTGCCAGCAGTTCGCCGGGACAGGGCAAATCCGTCTACGAGCAGTACTTC. It is translated as CASSSPGQGKSVYEQYF.

This chain connects TRBV6-6 to TRBJ1-2; 9 bases agree with TRBD1. Germline V gene data show CDR1 as MNHNY and CDR2 as SVGAGI (reference sequence). J lost 9 bases, V lost 0 bases, and 11 bases had no gene match. The CDR3 totals 16 residues. The CDR3 DNA sequence: TGTGCCAGCAGTTACTCGACACCCACAGGGGGCAGCAGCTACACCTTC. It encodes CASSYSTPTGGSSYTF.

The J gene is TRBJ2-3, the V gene TRBV5-1, with 8 bases matching TRBD1. J gave up 2 bases and V 4 bases, and 6 bases lay outside the gene matches. The CDR3 sequence is 15 residues long. Germline V lookup: CDR1 SGHRS, CDR2 YFSETQ. The CDR3 DNA sequence: TGCGCCAGCAGCCCGGGACAGGCCATCACAGATACGCAGTATTTT. It encodes CASSPGQAITDTQYF.

This chain joins TRBV5-1 and TRBJ2-7; TRBD1 matches at 7 bases. Losses at the gene ends were 4 bases for V and 9 bases for J; bases not matched to a gene: 19. The CDR3 totals 16 residues. Per germline, CDR1 SGHRS and CDR2 YFSETQ. CDR3 residues: CASSPYRGESSRRQYF. The CDR3 nucleotides read TGCGCCAGCAGCCCGTACAGGGGTGAGAGTTCCCGGAGGCAGTACTTC.

The rearrangement uses TRBV28 and TRBJ2-7; D is perhaps TRBD2 (5 bases). Germline V CDR1 and CDR2: MDHEN, SYDVKM. V was shortened by 5 bases and J by 2 bases, with 10 bases between the two germline ends. This CDR3 is built from 13 residues. CDR3 loop: CASSEGPTYEQYF. CDR3 nucleotides: TGTGCCAGCAGTGAGGGCCCTACCTACGAGCAGTACTTC. The variable domain in full, with the rest retrieved from reference TRBV28 and TRBJ2-7, is DVKVTQSSRYLVKRTGEKVFLECVQDMDHENMFWYRQDPGLGLRLIYFSYDVKMKEKGDIPEGYSVSREKKERFSLILESASTNQTSMYLCASSEGPTYEQYFGPGTRLTVT.